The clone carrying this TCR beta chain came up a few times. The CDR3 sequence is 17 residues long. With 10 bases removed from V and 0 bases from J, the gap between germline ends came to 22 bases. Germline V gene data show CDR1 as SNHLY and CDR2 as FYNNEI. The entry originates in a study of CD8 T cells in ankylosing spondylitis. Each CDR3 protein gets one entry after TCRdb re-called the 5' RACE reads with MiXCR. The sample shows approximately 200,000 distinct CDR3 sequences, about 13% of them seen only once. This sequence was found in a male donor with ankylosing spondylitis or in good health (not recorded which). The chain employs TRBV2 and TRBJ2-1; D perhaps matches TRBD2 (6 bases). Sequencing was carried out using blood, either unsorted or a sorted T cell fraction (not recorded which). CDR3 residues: CATPGRGTGSSYNEQFF. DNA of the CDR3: TGTGCCACCCCGGGACGGGGGACTGGGAGCTCCTACAATGAGCAGTTCTTC.